Below are 30 T cell receptor beta chains sequenced from a single sample in a study of T cell changes during pregnancy in multiple sclerosis. Clones were sequenced by immunoSEQ multiplex PCR, and TCRdb holds only the in-frame ones, with some missing. The sample yields fewer than 85,000 clones, less than 95% seen once. The sequenced sample was peripheral blood, obtained in the third trimester of pregnancy. These TCRs come from a female donor with multiple sclerosis, enrolled in a pregnancy study.

As DNA, the CDR3 is TGTGCCAGCATACCCACTCCCGGGACAAAACTCTACGAGCAGTACTTC. The encoded protein is CASIPTPGTKLYEQYF. The V call is TRBV6-6, the J call TRBJ2-7; tentative D call: TRBD1 (6 bases). V shed 7 bases and J shed 3 bases, with 22 bases lying between them. The germline V gene encodes CDR1 MNHNY and CDR2 SVGAGI (reference sequence). The CDR3 spans 16 residues.

The rearrangement joins TRBV5-5 to TRBJ2-1; tentative D call: TRBD1 (6 bases). The CDR3 runs 14 residues. The V and J ends lost 4 bases and 4 bases respectively, with 12 bases between them. Germline CDR1 and CDR2: SGHKS and YYEKEE (reference sequence). This CDR3 reads CASSLRTVYNEQFF. DNA of the CDR3: TGTGCCAGCAGCCTGAGGACAGTTTACAATGAGCAGTTCTTC.

A few counts support this clone. CDR3: CASSADRGYGYTF. For the CDR3, the DNA is TGTGCCAGCAGCGCAGACAGGGGCTATGGCTACACCTTC. The J gene is TRBJ1-2, the V gene TRBV2; 8 nucleotides line up with TRBD1. With 6 bases clipped from V and 4 bases from J, the junction kept 4 bases outside the gene matches. The germline gives CDR1 SNHLY, CDR2 FYNNEI. This CDR3 contains 13 residues.

The chain combines TRBV4-2 with TRBJ2-3; maybe TRBD1 (5 bases). In germline, CDR1 is LGHNA, CDR2 YNFKEQ. CDR3 size: 12 residues. V lost 1 base, J lost 6 bases, and 5 bases lay in between. CDR3 sequence (DNA): TGTGCCAGCAGCCAAGCAGGGGATACGCAGTATTTT. It translates to CASSQAGDTQYF.

The rearrangement links TRBV21-1 to TRBJ1-1. TRBV21-1 is a recognized pseudogene. This CDR3 is built from 17 residues. The CDR3 reads CASSSRGRAAGNTEAFF. The CDR3 DNA is TGTGCCAGCAGCTCCCGAGGAAGGGCAGCGGGGAACACTGAAGCTTTCTTT.

This chain links TRBV7-9 with TRBJ1-6, with 8 bases matching TRBD1. V shed 5 bases and J 7 bases; nucleotides not matched to a gene: 7. This CDR3 has 15 residues. Germline CDR1 SEHNR, CDR2 FQNEAQ (reference sequence). DNA for the CDR3: TGTGCCAGCAGCCCCGGGACAGGCGTGAATTCACCCCTCCACTTT. The encoded protein is CASSPGTGVNSPLHF.

V and J are TRBV7-8 and TRBJ2-7; 9 nucleotides agree with TRBD1. The V and J ends lost 5 bases and 6 bases, in that order; junction bases with no gene match: 8. Germline loops: CDR1 SGHVS, CDR2 FQNEAQ. The CDR3 is 14 amino acids. The CDR3 sequence is CASSPGTGSREQYF. The CDR3 DNA reads TGTGCCAGCAGCCCCGGGACAGGGTCTCGCGAGCAGTACTTC.

This clone has more than one count but fewer than ten. This rearrangement joins TRBV19 to TRBJ2-5; D may be TRBD2 (6 bases). The germline gives CDR1 LNHDA, CDR2 SQIVND (reference sequence). V lost 3 bases to trimming and J lost 2 bases, with 10 bases between them. The CDR3 length is 14 residues. The CDR3: CASSIGGGQETQYF. CDR3 in DNA: TGTGCCAGTAGTATCGGTGGAGGGCAAGAGACCCAGTACTTC.

The gene calls are TRBV2 and TRBJ2-7; TRBD1 matches 9 bases. The CDR3 spans 14 residues. The V gene's germline CDR1 is SNHLY and CDR2 FYNNEI. After removal of 3 bases from V and 3 bases from J, the junction contained 3 bases not matched to a gene. Here the CDR3 reads CASSDGTGYYEQYF. CDR3 nucleotide sequence: TGTGCCAGCAGTGATGGGACAGGGTACTACGAGCAGTACTTC.

The rearrangement uses TRBV30 and TRBJ2-3, with D possibly TRBD2 on 7 matching bases. The CDR3 has 15 residues. Germline assignment: CDR1 GTSNPN and CDR2 SVGIG (reference sequence). The V and J ends lost 4 bases and 6 bases respectively, with 20 bases between them. The CDR3: CAWTMFGGATDTQYF. The DNA for the CDR3 is TGTGCCTGGACCATGTTTGGGGGGGCGACTGATACGCAGTATTTT.

The chain joins TRBV7-9 to TRBJ1-1; D not certain. The germline CDR1 and CDR2 sequences are SEHNR and FQNEAQ (reference sequence). The CDR3 length is 11 residues. V was shortened by 1 base and J by 12 bases, with 9 bases between the two germline ends. The CDR3 bases are TGTGCCAGCAGCTTAGGGCCCTTAACTTTCTTT. Its protein is CASSLGPLTFF.

The gene calls are TRBV4-1 and TRBJ2-6; 10 bases are shared with TRBD1. The germline V gene has CDR1 MGHRA and CDR2 YSYEKL. The CDR3 consists of 16 residues. V was clipped by 8 bases and J by 1 base; unmatched bases: 5. CDR3 amino acids: CASLPGQGSGANVLTF. CDR3 nucleotides: TGCGCCAGCTTACCGGGACAGGGGTCTGGGGCCAACGTCCTGACTTTC.

The V call is TRBV2, the J call TRBJ1-1, with 7 positions matching TRBD1. Germline loops: CDR1 SNHLY, CDR2 FYNNEI. V lost 4 bases and J lost 2; bases outside the gene matches: 7. The CDR3 runs to 15 residues. CDR3 sequence: CASSARTGENTEAFF. For the CDR3, the DNA is TGTGCCAGCAGTGCTCGGACAGGAGAAAACACTGAAGCTTTCTTT. The whole variable domain, filled in from reference TRBV2 and TRBJ1-1, reads EPEVTQTPSHQVTQMGQEVILRCVPISNHLYFYWYRQILGQKVEFLVSFYNNEISEKSEIFDDQFSVERPDGSNFTLKIRSTKLEDSAMYFCASSARTGENTEAFFGQGTRLTVV.

The CDR3 DNA follows: TGTGCCAGCAGCTTAGGCCTAGCGGGGGCAGATACGCAGTATTTT. Translation gives CASSLGLAGADTQYF. This chain connects TRBV7-3 to TRBJ2-3; 10 positions agree with TRBD2. The length of the CDR3 is 15 residues. V shed 2 bases, J shed 4 bases, and the junction held 3 bases outside the gene matches. CDR1 is SGHTA, CDR2 FQGTGA, per germline.

The chain employs TRBV15 and TRBJ1-3; D is ambiguous. Trimming removed 0 bases from V and 3 bases from J, with 9 bases in between. CDR3 length: 15 amino acids. The germline V gene has CDR1 LNHNV and CDR2 YYDKDF (reference sequence). DNA of the CDR3: TGTGCCACCAGCAGAGATCGGGGTTTTGGAAACACCATATATTTT. Amino acids: CATSRDRGFGNTIYF.

The J gene is TRBJ2-7, the V gene TRBV5-1; D remains ambiguous. The CDR3 is made up of 12 amino acids. The germline V and J ends were trimmed by 7 bases and 4 bases, with 12 bases remaining between them. Looked up from germline, CDR1 is SGHRS and CDR2 is YFSETQ. The CDR3 sequence is CASRSDIYEQYF. CDR3 nucleotides: TGCGCCAGCCGGTCCGACATTTACGAGCAGTACTTC. The full variable domain, completed using reference TRBV5-1 and TRBJ2-7, is KAGVTQTPRYLIKTRGQQVTLSCSPISGHRSVSWYQQTPGQGLQFLFEYFSETQRNKGNFPGRFSGRQFSNSRSEMNVSTLELGDSALYLCASRSDIYEQYFGPGTRLTVT.

V gene TRBV27 combines with J gene TRBJ2-7; D gene uncertain. Germline loops: CDR1 MNHEY, CDR2 SMNVEV (reference sequence). The CDR3 contains 16 residues. Trimming took 4 bases from V and 5 from J, leaving 21 bases between them. CDR3 region: CASSSLSGSLGHEQYF. Here the CDR3 DNA reads TGTGCCAGCAGTTCGCTATCCGGTTCTTTGGGCCACGAGCAGTACTTC.

The gene calls are TRBV28 and TRBJ1-4; D call uncertain. This CDR3 has 15 amino acids. Between the trimmed V and J ends, which lost 4 bases and 2 bases, there was a span of 11 bases. The germline V gene has CDR1 MDHEN and CDR2 SYDVKM. CDR3 region: CASSSPSGTNEKLFF. The CDR3 nucleotides read TGTGCCAGCAGTTCCCCCTCGGGGACTAATGAAAAACTGTTTTTT. Drawing the rest from reference TRBV28 and TRBJ1-4, the complete variable domain is DVKVTQSSRYLVKRTGEKVFLECVQDMDHENMFWYRQDPGLGLRLIYFSYDVKMKEKGDIPEGYSVSREKKERFSLILESASTNQTSMYLCASSSPSGTNEKLFFGSGTQLSVL.

The V and J genes are TRBV6-1 and TRBJ1-2; D possibly corresponds to TRBD1 (6 bases). CDR3 length: 14 residues. Trimming took 10 bases from V and 8 from J, leaving 23 bases between them. CDR1 is MNHNS and CDR2 is SASEGT in the germline V gene. The CDR3 bases are TGTGCCATCAATATACTGGACAGATACGTAGGCTACACCTTC. This translates into CAINILDRYVGYTF.

This clone has more than one count but fewer than ten. The chain joins TRBV5-1 to TRBJ2-7; 9 positions match TRBD2. CDR3 length: 16 residues. V shed 4 bases, J shed 1 base, and the junction held 9 bases outside the gene matches. Germline-derived CDR1 and CDR2 are SGHRS and YFSETQ. The CDR3 spells CASSAVGAGGSYEQYF. The CDR3 coding sequence is TGCGCCAGCAGCGCTGTGGGAGCGGGGGGTTCCTACGAGCAGTACTTC.

The V and J genes are TRBV28 and TRBJ1-2, with D hard to call. V lost 3 bases, J lost 4 bases, and 15 bases lay in between. The germline CDR1 and CDR2 sequences are MDHEN and SYDVKM. The CDR3 sequence is 15 residues long. CDR3 sequence: CASSFPGDPIYGYTF. The CDR3 DNA follows: TGTGCCAGCAGTTTTCCAGGCGACCCAATCTATGGCTACACCTTC.

The V and J genes are TRBV15 and TRBJ1-2, with D hard to call. The V gene's germline CDR1 is LNHNV and CDR2 YYDKDF (reference sequence). V was trimmed by 0 bases and J by 4 bases, leaving 12 bases between them. The CDR3 runs 15 residues. The CDR3: CATSRDWGVSYGYTF. CDR3 sequence (DNA): TGTGCCACCAGCAGAGATTGGGGAGTTAGCTATGGCTACACCTTC.

V gene TRBV6-1 combines with J gene TRBJ2-3; unclear D gene. Between the trimmed V and J ends, which lost 10 bases and 3 bases, there was a span of 14 bases. CDR3 length equals 13 residues. Germline loops: CDR1 MNHNS, CDR2 SASEGT. The CDR3 here is CATTDLVTDTQYF. CDR3 nucleotide sequence: TGTGCCACCACCGACTTGGTGACAGATACGCAGTATTTT.

The chain joins TRBV2 to TRBJ1-4; D gene ambiguous. The CDR3 has 13 amino acids. The germline V gene encodes CDR1 SNHLY and CDR2 FYNNEI. With 6 bases removed from V and 6 bases from J, the gap between germline ends came to 11 bases. CDR3 amino acids: CASRERVYEKLFF. CDR3 DNA: TGTGCCAGCAGGGAGAGGGTTTATGAAAAACTGTTTTTT.

CDR3 protein: CASSLGSRERRDTIYF. The CDR3 DNA reads TGTGCCAGCAGCTTAGGATCTAGGGAAAGGAGGGACACCATATATTTT. This chain joins TRBV7-6 and TRBJ1-3; no clear D. Germline V gives CDR1 SGHVS, CDR2 FNYEAQ. Trimming took off 1 base at V and 8 bases at J, with 18 bases between the two ends. This CDR3 is 16 amino acids long.

The chain uses TRBV29-1 and TRBJ1-4; TRBD1 agrees at 11 bases. The germline gives CDR1 SQVTM, CDR2 ANQGSEA. This CDR3 is built from 17 residues. V shed 3 bases, J shed 2 bases, and the junction held 8 bases outside the gene matches. CDR3 protein: CSVEGQGDAATNEKLFF. The CDR3 bases are TGCAGCGTTGAGGGACAGGGGGACGCAGCTACTAATGAAAAACTGTTTTTT.

This clone was observed once. The chain uses TRBV6-1 and TRBJ2-7; tentatively, D is TRBD1 (5 bases). V lost 3 bases and J lost 2, with 8 bases in between. The CDR3 has 13 residues. Germline CDR1 and CDR2: MNHNS and SASEGT. In nucleotides, the CDR3 is TGTGCCAGCAGTGAGAACAGGCCCTACGAGCAGTACTTC. It translates to CASSENRPYEQYF.

V and J are TRBV14 and TRBJ2-1; TRBD1 agrees at 10 bases. Germline CDR1 is SGHDN and CDR2 is FVKESK. The CDR3 contains 15 residues. Trimming took 3 bases from V and 4 from J; bases not matched to a gene: 3. The CDR3, as DNA: TGTGCCAGCAGCCAGGCGGGACAGGGGTACAATGAGCAGTTCTTC. It specifies CASSQAGQGYNEQFF.

This clone was seen once. The V call is TRBV5-4, the J call TRBJ1-1; 8 nucleotides align to TRBD1. The CDR3 contains 15 residues. The J segment lost 5 bases and the V segment lost 5 bases, leaving 11 bases of the junction unmatched. Germline CDR1 and CDR2: SGHNT and YYREEE (reference sequence). The CDR3 bases are TGTGCCAGCAGACAAGGACAGGGCCGAGGGACTGAAGCTTTCTTT. It is translated as CASRQGQGRGTEAFF.

The genes are TRBV15 and TRBJ1-5; TRBD1 is a possible D gene (6 bases). The CDR3 runs 14 residues. CDR1 and CDR2 (germline): LNHNV, YYDKDF (reference sequence). Trimming stripped 4 bases from V and 5 bases from J, with 12 bases between. The CDR3 DNA reads TGTGCCACCAGCACAAGGGGGGGGCATCAGCCCCAGCATTTT. Translated, it gives CATSTRGGHQPQHF.